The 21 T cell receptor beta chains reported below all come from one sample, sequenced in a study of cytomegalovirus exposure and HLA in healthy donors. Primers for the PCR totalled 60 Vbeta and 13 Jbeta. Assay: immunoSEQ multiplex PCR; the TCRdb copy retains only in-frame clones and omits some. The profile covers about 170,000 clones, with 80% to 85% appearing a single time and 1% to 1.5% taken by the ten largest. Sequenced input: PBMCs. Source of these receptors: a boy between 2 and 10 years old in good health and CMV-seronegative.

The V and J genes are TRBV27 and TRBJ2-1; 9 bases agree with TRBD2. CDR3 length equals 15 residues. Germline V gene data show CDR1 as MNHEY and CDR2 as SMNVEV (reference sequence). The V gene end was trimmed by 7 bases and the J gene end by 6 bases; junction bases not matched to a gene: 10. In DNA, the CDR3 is TGTGCCAGCATGTTAGCGGGAGTGGCGGTCAATGAGCAGTTCTTC. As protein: CASMLAGVAVNEQFF.

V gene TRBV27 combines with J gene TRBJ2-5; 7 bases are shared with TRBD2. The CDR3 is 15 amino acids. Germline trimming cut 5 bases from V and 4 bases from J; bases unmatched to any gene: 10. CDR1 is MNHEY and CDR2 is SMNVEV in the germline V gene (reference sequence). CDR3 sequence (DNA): TGTGCCAGCAGTCCCTCTCCGGGAGGAGGAGAGACCCAGTACTTC. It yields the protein CASSPSPGGGETQYF.

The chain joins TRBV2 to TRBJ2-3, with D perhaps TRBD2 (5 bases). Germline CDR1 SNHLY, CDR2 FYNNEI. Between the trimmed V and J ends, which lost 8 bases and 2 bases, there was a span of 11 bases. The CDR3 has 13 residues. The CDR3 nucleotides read TGTGCCAGCGTAGACTACATCACAGATACGCAGTATTTT. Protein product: CASVDYITDTQYF.

DNA for the CDR3: TGTGCCAGCAGCCGTTGGACAGGGCCTCGGGGAAACACCATATATTTT. Translation: CASSRWTGPRGNTIYF. The chain joins TRBV11-2 to TRBJ1-3; 8 nucleotides align to TRBD1. V was pared by 5 bases and J by 4 bases, with 10 bases of the junction left unmatched. This CDR3 has 16 amino acids. The germline CDR1 and CDR2 sequences are SGHAT and FQNNGV.

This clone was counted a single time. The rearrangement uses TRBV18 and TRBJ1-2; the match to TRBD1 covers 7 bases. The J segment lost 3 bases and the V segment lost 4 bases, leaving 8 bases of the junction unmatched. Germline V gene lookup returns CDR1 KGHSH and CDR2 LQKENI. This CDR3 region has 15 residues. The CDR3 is CASSRDSSSDYGYTF. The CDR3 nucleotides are TGTGCCAGCTCACGGGACAGTTCATCTGACTATGGCTACACCTTC.

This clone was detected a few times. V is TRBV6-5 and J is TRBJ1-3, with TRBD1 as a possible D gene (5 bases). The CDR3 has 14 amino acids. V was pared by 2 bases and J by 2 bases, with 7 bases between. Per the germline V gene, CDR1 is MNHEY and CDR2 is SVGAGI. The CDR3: CASSYGAAGNTIYF. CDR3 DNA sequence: TGTGCCAGCAGTTACGGGGCGGCTGGAAACACCATATATTTT.

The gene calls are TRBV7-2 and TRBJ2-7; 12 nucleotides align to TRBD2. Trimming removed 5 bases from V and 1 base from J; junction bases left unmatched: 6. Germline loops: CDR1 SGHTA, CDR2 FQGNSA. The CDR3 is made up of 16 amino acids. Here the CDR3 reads CASSPPGLAGSYEQYF. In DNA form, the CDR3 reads TGTGCCAGCAGCCCCCCAGGACTAGCGGGATCCTACGAGCAGTACTTC.

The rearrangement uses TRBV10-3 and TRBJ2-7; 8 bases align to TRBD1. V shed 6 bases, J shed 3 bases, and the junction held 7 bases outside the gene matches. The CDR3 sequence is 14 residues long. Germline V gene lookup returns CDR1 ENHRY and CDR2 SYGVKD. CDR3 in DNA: TGTGCCATCAGGGGACAGGTAGTGTTCTACGAGCAGTACGTC. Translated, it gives CAIRGQVVFYEQYV.

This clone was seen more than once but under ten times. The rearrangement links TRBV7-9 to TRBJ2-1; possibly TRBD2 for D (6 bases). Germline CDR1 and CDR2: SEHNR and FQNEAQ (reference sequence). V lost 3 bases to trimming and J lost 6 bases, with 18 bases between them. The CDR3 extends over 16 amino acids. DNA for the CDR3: TGTGCCAGCAGCTTGGCGACCGGGACTCCTTCCAATGAGCAGTTCTTC. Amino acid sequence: CASSLATGTPSNEQFF.

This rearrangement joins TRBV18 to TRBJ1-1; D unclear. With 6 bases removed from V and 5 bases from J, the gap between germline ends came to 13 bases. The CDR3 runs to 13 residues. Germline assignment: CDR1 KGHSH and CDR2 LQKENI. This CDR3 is CASSLTKETEAFF. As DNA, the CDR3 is TGTGCCAGCTCGCTAACGAAGGAGACTGAAGCTTTCTTT.

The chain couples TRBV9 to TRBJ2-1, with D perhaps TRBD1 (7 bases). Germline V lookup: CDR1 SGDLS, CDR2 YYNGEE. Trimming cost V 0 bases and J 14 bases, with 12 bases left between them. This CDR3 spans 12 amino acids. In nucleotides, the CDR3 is TGTGCCAGCAGCGTAGCGACAGGGAGGAAGTTCTTC. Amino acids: CASSVATGRKFF.

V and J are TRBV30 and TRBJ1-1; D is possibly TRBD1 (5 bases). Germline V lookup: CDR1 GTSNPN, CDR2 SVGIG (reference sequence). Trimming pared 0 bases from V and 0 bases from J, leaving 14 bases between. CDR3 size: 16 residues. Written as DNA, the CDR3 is TGTGCCTGGAGTGTACTGGGCAGACAGTTGAACACTGAAGCTTTCTTT. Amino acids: CAWSVLGRQLNTEAFF.

DNA for the CDR3: TGTGCCATCAGTGACGCTGGGGACTGGTGGGACAATGAGCAGTTCTTC. It is translated as CAISDAGDWWDNEQFF. The V and J genes are TRBV10-3 and TRBJ2-1, with D possibly TRBD2 on 6 matching bases. CDR1 is ENHRY, CDR2 SYGVKD, per germline. V gave up 3 bases and J gave up 5 bases, with 17 bases separating them. CDR3 size: 16 residues.

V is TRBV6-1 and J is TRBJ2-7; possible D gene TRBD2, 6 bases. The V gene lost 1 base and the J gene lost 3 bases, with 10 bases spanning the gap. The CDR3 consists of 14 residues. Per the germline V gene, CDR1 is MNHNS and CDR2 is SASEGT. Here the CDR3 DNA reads TGTGCCAGCAGTGAAGTGGAGGGAAACTACGAGCAGTACTTC. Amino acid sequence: CASSEVEGNYEQYF.

CDR3 loop: CASSKLAGFTDTQYF. The CDR3 DNA sequence: TGTGCCAGCAGTAAACTAGCGGGGTTCACAGATACGCAGTATTTT. The chain has TRBV25-1 and TRBJ2-3; 10 bases fit TRBD2. Germline CDR1 and CDR2: MGHDK and SYGVNS. J gave up 2 bases and V 5 bases, and 4 bases lay outside the gene matches. The CDR3 extends over 15 amino acids.

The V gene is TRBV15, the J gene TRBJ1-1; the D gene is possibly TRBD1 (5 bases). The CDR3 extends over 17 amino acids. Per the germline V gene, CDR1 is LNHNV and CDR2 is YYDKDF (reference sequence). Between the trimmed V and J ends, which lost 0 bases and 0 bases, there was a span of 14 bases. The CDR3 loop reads CATSRDRGSFMNTEAFF. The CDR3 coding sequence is TGTGCCACCAGCAGAGATAGGGGCTCTTTCATGAACACTGAAGCTTTCTTT.

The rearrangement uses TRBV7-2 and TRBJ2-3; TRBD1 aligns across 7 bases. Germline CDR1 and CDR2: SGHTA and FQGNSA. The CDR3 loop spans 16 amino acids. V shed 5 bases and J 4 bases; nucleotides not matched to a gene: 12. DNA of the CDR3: TGTGCCAGCAGCACCCCCTGGGACAGACCGCCAGATACGCAGTATTTT. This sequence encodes CASSTPWDRPPDTQYF. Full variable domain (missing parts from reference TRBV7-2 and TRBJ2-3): GAGVSQSPSNKVTEKGKDVELRCDPISGHTALYWYRQSLGQGLEFLIYFQGNSAPDKSGLPSDRFSAERTGGSVSTLTIQRTQQEDSAVYLCASSTPWDRPPDTQYFGPGTRLTVL.

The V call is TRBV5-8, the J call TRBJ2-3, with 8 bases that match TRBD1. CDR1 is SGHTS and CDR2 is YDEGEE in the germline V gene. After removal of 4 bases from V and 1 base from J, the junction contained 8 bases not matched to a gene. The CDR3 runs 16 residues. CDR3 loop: CASSDHRGTGTDTQYF. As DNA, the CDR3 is TGTGCCAGCAGCGACCACAGGGGGACCGGCACAGATACGCAGTATTTT.

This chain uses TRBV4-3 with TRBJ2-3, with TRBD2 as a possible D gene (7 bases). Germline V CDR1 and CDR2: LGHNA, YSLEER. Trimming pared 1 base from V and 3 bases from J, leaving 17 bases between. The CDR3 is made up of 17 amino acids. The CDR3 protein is CASSQGGGEYGTDTQYF. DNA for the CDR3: TGCGCCAGCAGCCAAGGGGGGGGCGAGTACGGGACAGATACGCAGTATTTT.

This CDR3 is CASSLGPGQVNTGELFF. For the CDR3, the DNA is TGCGCCAGCAGCTTGGGACCTGGACAAGTGAACACCGGGGAGCTGTTTTTT. This chain links TRBV5-1 with TRBJ2-2; D possibly corresponds to TRBD1 (5 bases). V lost 0 bases to trimming and J lost 1 base, with 13 bases between them. From germline, CDR1 is SGHRS and CDR2 YFSETQ. The CDR3 runs to 17 residues.

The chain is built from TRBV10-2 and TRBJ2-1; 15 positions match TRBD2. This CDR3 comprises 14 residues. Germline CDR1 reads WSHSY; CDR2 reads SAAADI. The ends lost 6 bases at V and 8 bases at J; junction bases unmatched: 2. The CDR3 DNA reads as TGCGCCAGCAGAGGACTAGCGGGGGGGCATGAGCAGTTCTTC. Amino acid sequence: CASRGLAGGHEQFF.